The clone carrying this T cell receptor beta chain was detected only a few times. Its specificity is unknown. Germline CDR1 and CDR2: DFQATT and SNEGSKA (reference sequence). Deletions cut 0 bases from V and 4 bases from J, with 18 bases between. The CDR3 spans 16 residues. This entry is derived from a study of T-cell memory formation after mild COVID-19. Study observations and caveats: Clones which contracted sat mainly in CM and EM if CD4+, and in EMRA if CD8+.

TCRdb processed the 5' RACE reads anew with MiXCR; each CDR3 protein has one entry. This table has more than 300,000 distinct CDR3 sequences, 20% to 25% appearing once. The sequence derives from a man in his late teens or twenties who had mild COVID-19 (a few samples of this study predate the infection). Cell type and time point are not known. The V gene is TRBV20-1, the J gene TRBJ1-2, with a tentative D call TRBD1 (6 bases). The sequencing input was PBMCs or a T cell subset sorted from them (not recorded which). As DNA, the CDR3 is TGCAGTGCTAGAGATCACCGGGGGGCGGTCGTCTATGGCTACACCTTC. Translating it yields CSARDHRGAVVYGYTF.